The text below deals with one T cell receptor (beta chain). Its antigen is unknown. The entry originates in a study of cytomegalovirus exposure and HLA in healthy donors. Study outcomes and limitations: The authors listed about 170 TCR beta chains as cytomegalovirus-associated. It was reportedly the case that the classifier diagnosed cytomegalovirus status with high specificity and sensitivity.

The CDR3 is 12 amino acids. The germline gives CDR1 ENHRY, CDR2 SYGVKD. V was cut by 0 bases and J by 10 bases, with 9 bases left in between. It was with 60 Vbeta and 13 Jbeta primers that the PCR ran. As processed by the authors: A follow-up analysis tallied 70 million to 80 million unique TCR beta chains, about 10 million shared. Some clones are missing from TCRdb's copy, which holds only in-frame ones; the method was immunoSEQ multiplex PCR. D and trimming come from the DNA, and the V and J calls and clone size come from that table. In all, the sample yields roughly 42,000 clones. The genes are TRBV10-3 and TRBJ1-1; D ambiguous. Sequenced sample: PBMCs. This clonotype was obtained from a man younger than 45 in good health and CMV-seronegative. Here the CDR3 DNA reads TGTGCCATCAGTGAGTCAAGAGAGGCAGCTTTCTTT. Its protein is CAISESREAAFF.